This TCR beta chain was retrieved from a study of cytomegalovirus exposure and HLA in healthy donors. By proportion, this clone is medium-sized (0.01 to 0.1%). Its specificity is not known. The PCR ran on 60 Vbeta and 13 Jbeta primers. Profiled with immunoSEQ multiplex PCR; TCRdb holds only in-frame clones, not every one. In the table there are about 140,000 clones, roughly 73% of which are singletons. Findings and caveats of the study: Across donors, sequencing depth was assumed by presence/absence analyses to be roughly uniform. CMV antigen specificity of a few CMV-associated chains was confirmed in vitro. Prior analysis indicated that the majority of TCR beta V segments exhibited productivity approximately 87% or approximately 30% of the time.

Germline CDR1 reads LGHNA; CDR2 reads YSLEER. V was trimmed by 5 bases and J by 1 base, leaving 12 bases between them. The CDR3 spans 14 residues. The clonotype comes from a male donor in good health and CMV-seronegative. The sample consisted of PBMCs. The chain uses TRBV4-3 and TRBJ2-7; D gene ambiguous. The CDR3 spells CASSTHQSSYEQYF. DNA for the CDR3: TGCGCCAGCAGCACACACCAAAGTTCCTACGAGCAGTACTTC.